This T cell receptor (beta chain) comes out of a study of beta chain features in type 1 diabetes. Study-wide context: The study found patients and healthy donors alike in age, gender and cell yields.

Notes on the study in general: Type 1 diabetes patients had fewer VDJ junction insertions and more deletions. Among all four CD4+ subsets, Type 1 diabetes patients had TCRB CDR3s that were moderately but significantly shorter. It was not settled here whether HLA type affects TCRB rearrangement.

Worth noting for this clone: Its matching antigen is unknown.

Trimming took 7 bases from V and 0 from J; bases not matched to a gene: 7. The CDR3 is 15 residues long. Germline values: CDR1 MNHEY, CDR2 SMNVEV (reference sequence). Expressed TCRB transcripts were sequenced, since all the RNA that had been isolated was reverse transcribed. An average around 3.8 million reads came from naive, central memory and regulatory T cell samples. Clones were sequenced by immunoSEQ multiplex PCR, and TCRdb holds only the in-frame ones, with some missing. This sample has 600,000 to 750,000 clones, with 9.5% to 15% found just once. The sample comprised naive CD4+ T cells from blood. The receptor was isolated from a man aged 30 to 39 with type 1 diabetes. The chain combines TRBV27 with TRBJ2-3; 7 nucleotides align to TRBD2. In DNA, the CDR3 is TGTGCCAGCATGGGAGCGGGGCTCAGCACAGATACGCAGTATTTT. This codes for CASMGAGLSTDTQYF.